This T cell receptor (beta chain) was retrieved from a study of monozygotic twins with inflammatory bowel disease. TCRdb reprocessed the 5' RACE reads and keeps a single row for each CDR3 protein, giving no DNA. This sample contains about 110,000 distinct CDR3 sequences. Germline V gene lookup returns CDR1 MNHEY and CDR2 SVGAGI. The CDR3 spans 15 residues. V is TRBV6-5 and J is TRBJ2-7; there is no DNA to check the TCRdb D call of TRBD1. This sequence originates from a human donor with ulcerative colitis or Crohn's disease, or a healthy co-twin of an affected twin (not recorded which). Sequencing was carried out using blood. CDR3: CASSYSSGTPSEQYF.